This entry features one TCR beta chain sequence. This sample was taken from a study of blood T cell repertoires in COVID-19. Across the whole study: Acute and convalescent COVID-19 samples came from the United States, Italy and Spain. In each case, the material was cDNA or gDNA derived from T cells, B-cell-depleted T cells, or PBMCs.

The ends were cut back, 1 base at V and 0 bases at J, with 9 bases in the middle. Per the germline V gene, CDR1 is SGHDN and CDR2 is FVKESK. The CDR3 runs 15 residues. In the original processing: Using reference gene primer amplification, nucleated cell counts were estimated. Sequencing used immunoSEQ multiplex PCR; TCRdb keeps in-frame clones, though not all of them. D and trimming come from the DNA, and the V and J calls and clone size come from that table. The sample lists under 70,000 clones, 90% occurring once. The V and J genes are TRBV14 and TRBJ2-5; D unresolved. This TCR derives from a man in his 60s with active COVID-19. Sample: peripheral blood. This CDR3 reads CASSQGDWYQETQYF. DNA of the CDR3: TGTGCCAGCAGCCAAGGAGACTGGTACCAAGAGACCCAGTACTTC.